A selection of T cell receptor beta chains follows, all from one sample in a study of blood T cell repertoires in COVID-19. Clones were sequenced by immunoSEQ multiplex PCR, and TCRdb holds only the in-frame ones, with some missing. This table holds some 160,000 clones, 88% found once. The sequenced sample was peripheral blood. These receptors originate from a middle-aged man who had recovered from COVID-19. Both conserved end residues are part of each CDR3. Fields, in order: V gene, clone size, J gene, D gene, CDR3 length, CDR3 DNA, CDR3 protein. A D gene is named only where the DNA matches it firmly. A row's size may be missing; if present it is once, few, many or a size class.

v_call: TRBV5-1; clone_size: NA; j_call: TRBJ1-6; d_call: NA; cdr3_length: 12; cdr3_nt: TGCGCCAGCCGGGAGATTAATTCACCCCTCCACTTT; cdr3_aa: CASREINSPLHF
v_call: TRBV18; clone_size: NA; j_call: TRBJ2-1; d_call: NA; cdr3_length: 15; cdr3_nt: TGTGCCAGCTCATCAATACTTAGCTCCTACAATGAGCAGTTCTTC; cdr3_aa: CASSSILSSYNEQFF
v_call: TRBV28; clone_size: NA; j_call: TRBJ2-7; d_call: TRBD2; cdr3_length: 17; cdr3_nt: TGTGCCAGCAGATCTCAAACTAGCGGAAGGAGGGCCTACGAGCAGTACTTC; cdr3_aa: CASRSQTSGRRAYEQYF
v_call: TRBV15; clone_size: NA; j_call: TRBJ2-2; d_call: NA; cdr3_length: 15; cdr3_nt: TGTGCCACCAGCAGATCCTCAGGGGACACCGGGGAGCTGTTTTTT; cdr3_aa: CATSRSSGDTGELFF
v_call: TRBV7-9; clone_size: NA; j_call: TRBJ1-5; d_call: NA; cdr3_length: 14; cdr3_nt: TGTGCCAGCAGCGCGGGGCCAGGTAGTCAGCCCCAGCATTTT; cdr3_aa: CASSAGPGSQPQHF
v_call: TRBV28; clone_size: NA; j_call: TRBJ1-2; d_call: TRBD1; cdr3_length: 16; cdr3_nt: TGTGCCAGCAGTTGGAAGGGGGCGGTTTCCAACTATGGCTACACCTTC; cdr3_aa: CASSWKGAVSNYGYTF
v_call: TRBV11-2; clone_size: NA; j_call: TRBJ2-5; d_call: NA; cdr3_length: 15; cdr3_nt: TGTGCCAGCAGCTTAGGTAGCGTAAACCAAGAGACCCAGTACTTC; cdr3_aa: CASSLGSVNQETQYF
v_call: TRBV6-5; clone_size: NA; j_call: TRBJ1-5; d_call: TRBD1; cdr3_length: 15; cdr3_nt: TGTGCCAGCAGTCGTGACAGGGGAGGCAATCAGCCCCAGCATTTT; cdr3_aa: CASSRDRGGNQPQHF
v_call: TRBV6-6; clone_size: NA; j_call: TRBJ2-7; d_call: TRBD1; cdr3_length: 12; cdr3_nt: TGTGCCAGCAGCCCTGACAGGGTCGGGCAGTACTTC; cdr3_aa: CASSPDRVGQYF
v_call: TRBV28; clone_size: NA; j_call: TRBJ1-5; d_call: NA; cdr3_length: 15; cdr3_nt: TGTGCCAGCACCGGGAGGGGGGGCGAGGGGCAGCCCCAGCATTTT; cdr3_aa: CASTGRGGEGQPQHF
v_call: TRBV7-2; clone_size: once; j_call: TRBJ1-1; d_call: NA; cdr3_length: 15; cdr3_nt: TGTGCCAGCAGCTGGAGGGGAGGTATGAACACTGAAGCTTTCTTT; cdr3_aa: CASSWRGGMNTEAFF
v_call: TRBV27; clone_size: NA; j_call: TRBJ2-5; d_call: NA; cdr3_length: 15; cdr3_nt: TGTGCCAGCAGACCGGGACTTGGTAGCCAAGAGACCCAGTACTTC; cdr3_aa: CASRPGLGSQETQYF
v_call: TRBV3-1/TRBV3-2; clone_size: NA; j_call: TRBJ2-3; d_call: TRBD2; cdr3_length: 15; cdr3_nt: TGTGCCAGCAGCCAAGAGCTCGGCGGGGGGCCTACGCAGTATTTT; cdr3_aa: CASSQELGGGPTQYF
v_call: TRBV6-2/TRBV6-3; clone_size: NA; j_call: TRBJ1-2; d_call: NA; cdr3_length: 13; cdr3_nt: TGTGCCAGCAGTCAGACTGAAGTTAATGGCTACACCTTC; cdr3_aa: CASSQTEVNGYTF
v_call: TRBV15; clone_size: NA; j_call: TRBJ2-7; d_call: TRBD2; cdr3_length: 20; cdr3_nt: TGTGCCACCCCAGAGACCCCGACTAGCGGGAGGGAAAAGAGCTCCTACGAGCAGTACTTC; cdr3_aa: CATPETPTSGREKSSYEQYF
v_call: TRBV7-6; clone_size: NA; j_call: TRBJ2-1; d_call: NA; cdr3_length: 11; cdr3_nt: TGTGCCAGCAGCCGGACTGAAGAGCAGTTCTTC; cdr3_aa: CASSRTEEQFF
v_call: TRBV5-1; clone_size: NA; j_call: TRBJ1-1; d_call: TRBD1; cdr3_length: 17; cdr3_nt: TGCGCCAGCAGCTTGGGATGGCGAACAGGGGGCAGCACTGAAGCTTTCTTT; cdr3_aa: CASSLGWRTGGSTEAFF
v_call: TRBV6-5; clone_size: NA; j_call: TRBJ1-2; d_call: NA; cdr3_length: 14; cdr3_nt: TGTGCCAGCAGCAACGGGGGTGGTGACTATGGCTACACCTTC; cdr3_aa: CASSNGGGDYGYTF
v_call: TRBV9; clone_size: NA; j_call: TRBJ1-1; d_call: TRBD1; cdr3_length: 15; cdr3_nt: TGTGCCAGCAGCGTAGCGACAGGGACGAACACTGAAGCTTTCTTT; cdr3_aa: CASSVATGTNTEAFF
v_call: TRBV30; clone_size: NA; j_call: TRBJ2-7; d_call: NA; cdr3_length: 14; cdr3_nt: TGTGCCTGGACCAGGGGGGAAGGGCCCTACGAGCAGTACTTC; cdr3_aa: CAWTRGEGPYEQYF
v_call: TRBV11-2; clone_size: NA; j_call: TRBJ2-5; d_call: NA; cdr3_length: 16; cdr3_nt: TGTGCCAGCAGCTTAGTTACAGGGTCTCAACAAGAGACCCAGTACTTC; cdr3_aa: CASSLVTGSQQETQYF
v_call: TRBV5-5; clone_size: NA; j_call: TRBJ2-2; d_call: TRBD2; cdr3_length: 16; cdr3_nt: TGTGCCAGCAGCTTGCCCGGGACTAGCCACACCGGGGAGCTGTTTTTT; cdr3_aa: CASSLPGTSHTGELFF
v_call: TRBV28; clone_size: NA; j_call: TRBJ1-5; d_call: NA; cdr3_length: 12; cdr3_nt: TGTGCCAGCAGTGGGGGGAATCAGCCCCAGCATTTT; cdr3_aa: CASSGGNQPQHF
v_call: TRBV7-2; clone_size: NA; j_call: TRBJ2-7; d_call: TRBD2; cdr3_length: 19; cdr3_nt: TGTGCCAGCAGCTTAGAAATCCGTCCTAGCGGGGCTAGCTCCTACGAGCAGTACTTC; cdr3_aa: CASSLEIRPSGASSYEQYF
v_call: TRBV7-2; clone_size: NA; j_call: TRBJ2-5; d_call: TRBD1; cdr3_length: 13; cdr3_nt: TGTGCCAGCAGCACGGACAGGCGAGAGACCCAGTACTTC; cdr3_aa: CASSTDRRETQYF
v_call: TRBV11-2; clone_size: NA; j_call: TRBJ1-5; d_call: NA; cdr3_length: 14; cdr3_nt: TGTGCCAGCAGCTTAGAGTATAGCAATCAGCCCCAGCATTTT; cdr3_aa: CASSLEYSNQPQHF
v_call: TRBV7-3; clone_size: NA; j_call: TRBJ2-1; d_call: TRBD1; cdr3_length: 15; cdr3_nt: TGTGCCAGCAGCCTCGACAGGGGGGGTTACAATGAGCAGTTCTTC; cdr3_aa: CASSLDRGGYNEQFF
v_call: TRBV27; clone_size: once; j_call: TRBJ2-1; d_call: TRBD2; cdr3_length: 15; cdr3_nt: TGTGCCAGCAGTTTAAGCGGGATAAGGAACAATGAGCAGTTCTTC; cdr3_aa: CASSLSGIRNNEQFF
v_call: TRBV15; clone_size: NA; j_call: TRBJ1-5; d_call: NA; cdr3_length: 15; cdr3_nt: TGTGCCACCAGCAGAGATGCGCTCGGCAATCAGCCCCAGCATTTT; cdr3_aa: CATSRDALGNQPQHF
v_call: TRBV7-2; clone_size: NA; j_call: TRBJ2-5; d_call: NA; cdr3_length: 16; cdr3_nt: TGTGCCAGCAGCTTAAGTGGTGGCAGGATTCAAGAGACCCAGTACTTC; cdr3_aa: CASSLSGGRIQETQYF
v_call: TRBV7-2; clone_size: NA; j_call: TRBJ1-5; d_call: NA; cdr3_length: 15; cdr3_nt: TGTGCCAGCAGCTTAGAAACCTCTCGGGATCAGCCCCAGCATTTT; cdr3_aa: CASSLETSRDQPQHF
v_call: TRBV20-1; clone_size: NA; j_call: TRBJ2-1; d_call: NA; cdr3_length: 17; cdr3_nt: TGCAGTGCGAGTACTAGGGGACTTCTGAGCTCCTACAATGAGCAGTTCTTC; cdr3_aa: CSASTRGLLSSYNEQFF
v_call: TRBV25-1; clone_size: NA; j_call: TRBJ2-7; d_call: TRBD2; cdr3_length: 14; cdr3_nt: TGTGCCAGCAGAGCAGCGGGGGACCACTACGAGCAGTACTTC; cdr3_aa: CASRAAGDHYEQYF
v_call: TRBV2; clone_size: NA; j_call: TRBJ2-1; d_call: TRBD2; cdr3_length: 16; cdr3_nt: TGTGCCAGCAGTGAACGGACTAGCGGGACCGACAATGAGCAGTTCTTC; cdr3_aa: CASSERTSGTDNEQFF
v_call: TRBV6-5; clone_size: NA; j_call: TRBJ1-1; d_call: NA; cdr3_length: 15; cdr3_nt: TGTGCCAGCAGCCAGCGTGGGGGCTTGGGTACTGAAGCTTTCTTT; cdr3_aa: CASSQRGGLGTEAFF
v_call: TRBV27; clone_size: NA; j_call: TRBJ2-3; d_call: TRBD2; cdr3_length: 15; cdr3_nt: TGTGCCAGCAGTGAGACTAGCGGGCGCACAGATACGCAGTATTTT; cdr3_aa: CASSETSGRTDTQYF
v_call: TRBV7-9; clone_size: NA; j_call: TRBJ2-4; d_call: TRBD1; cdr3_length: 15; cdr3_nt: TGTGCCACGGCCGGGACAGGGGTGGTCAAAAACATTCAGTACTTC; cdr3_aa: CATAGTGVVKNIQYF
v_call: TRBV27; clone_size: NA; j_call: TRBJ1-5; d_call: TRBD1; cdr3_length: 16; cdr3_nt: TGTGCCAGCCGGGAATTATACAGGGGGCAGAATCAGCCCCAGCATTTT; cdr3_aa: CASRELYRGQNQPQHF
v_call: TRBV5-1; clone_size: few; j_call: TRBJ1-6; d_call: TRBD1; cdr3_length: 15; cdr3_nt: TGCGCCAGCAGCTTTGGGACAGACGATAATTCACCCCTCCACTTT; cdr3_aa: CASSFGTDDNSPLHF
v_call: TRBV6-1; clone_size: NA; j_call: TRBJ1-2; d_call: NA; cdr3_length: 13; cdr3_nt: TGTGCCAGCAGTGAAGGAAGGCGGTATGGCTACACCTTC; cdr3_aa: CASSEGRRYGYTF
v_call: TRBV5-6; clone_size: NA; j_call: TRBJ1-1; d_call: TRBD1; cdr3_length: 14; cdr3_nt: TGTGCCAGCGGACAGGGGGCCTTGAACACTGAAGCTTTCTTT; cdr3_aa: CASGQGALNTEAFF
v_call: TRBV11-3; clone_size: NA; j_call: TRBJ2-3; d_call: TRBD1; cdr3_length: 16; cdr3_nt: TGTGCCAGCAGTCTTGGACAGGGAGGAGTCACAGATACGCAGTATTTT; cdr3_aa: CASSLGQGGVTDTQYF
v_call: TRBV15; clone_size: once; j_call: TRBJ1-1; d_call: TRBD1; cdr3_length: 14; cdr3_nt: TGTGCCACCAGCAGAGGGGACAGCTACACTGAAGCTTTCTTT; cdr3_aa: CATSRGDSYTEAFF
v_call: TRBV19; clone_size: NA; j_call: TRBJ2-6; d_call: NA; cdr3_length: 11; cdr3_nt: TGCGGGTCCTCTGGGGCCAACGTCCTGACTTTC; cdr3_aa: CGSSGANVLTF
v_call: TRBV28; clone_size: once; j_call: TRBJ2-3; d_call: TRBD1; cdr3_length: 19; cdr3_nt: TGTGCCAGCAGTCTCCATGTGAGAAGGACAGGGAGGTTTTCAGATACGCAGTATTTT; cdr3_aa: CASSLHVRRTGRFSDTQYF
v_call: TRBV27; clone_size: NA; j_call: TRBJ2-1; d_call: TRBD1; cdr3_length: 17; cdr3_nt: TGTGCCAGCAGTGCCACCCGGACAGGAAACTCCTACAATGAGCAGTTCTTC; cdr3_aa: CASSATRTGNSYNEQFF
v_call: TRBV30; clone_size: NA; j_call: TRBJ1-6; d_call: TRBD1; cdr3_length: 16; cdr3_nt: TGTGCCTGGAGTGTAACAGGGGTTTCCTATAATTCACCCCTCCACTTT; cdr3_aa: CAWSVTGVSYNSPLHF
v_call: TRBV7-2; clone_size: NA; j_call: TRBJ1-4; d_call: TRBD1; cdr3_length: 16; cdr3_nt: TGTGCCAGCAGCGGGCGTCCCGGGACAGGGGGCCAAAAACTGTTTTTT; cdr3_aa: CASSGRPGTGGQKLFF
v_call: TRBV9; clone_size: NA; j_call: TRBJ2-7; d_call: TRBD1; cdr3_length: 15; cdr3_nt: TGTGCCAGCAGCGTAGGGACAGGGGGCACCTACGAGCAGTACTTC; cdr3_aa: CASSVGTGGTYEQYF
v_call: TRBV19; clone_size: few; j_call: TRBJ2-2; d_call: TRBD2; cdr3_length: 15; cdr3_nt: TGTGCCAGTAGTTCCGGGACTAGGAACACCGGGGAGCTGTTTTTT; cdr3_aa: CASSSGTRNTGELFF
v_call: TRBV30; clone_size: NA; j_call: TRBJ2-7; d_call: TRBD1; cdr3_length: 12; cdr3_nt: TGTGCCTGGAGTGCGACAGGGGACGAGCAGTACTTC; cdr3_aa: CAWSATGDEQYF
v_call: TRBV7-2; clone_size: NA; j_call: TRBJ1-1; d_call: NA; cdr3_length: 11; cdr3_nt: TGTGCCAGCAGCTTACAGATTGAAGCTTTCTTT; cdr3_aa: CASSLQIEAFF